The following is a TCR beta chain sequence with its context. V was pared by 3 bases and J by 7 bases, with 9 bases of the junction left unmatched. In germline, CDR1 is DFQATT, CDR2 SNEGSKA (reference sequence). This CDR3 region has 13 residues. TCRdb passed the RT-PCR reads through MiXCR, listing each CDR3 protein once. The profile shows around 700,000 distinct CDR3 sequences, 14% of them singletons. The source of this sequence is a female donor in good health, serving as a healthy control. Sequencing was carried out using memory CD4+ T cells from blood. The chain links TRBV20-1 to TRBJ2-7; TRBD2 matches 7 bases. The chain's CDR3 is CSASLRESGEQYF. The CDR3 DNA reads TGCAGTGCTAGTTTGCGGGAGTCTGGGGAGCAGTACTTC.